The source of this T cell receptor beta chain is a study of blood T cell repertoires in COVID-19. Study in general: Samples taken during acute and convalescent COVID-19 were collected in the United States, Italy and Spain. Nucleic acid was either cDNA or gDNA, and it came from T cells, B-cell-depleted T cells, or PBMCs.

The CDR3 has 13 amino acids. Germline V lookup: CDR1 SGHNT, CDR2 YENEEA. Trimming removed 5 bases from V and 7 bases from J; junction bases left unmatched: 6. TCRdb's copy holds only in-frame clones and misses some; the assay was immunoSEQ multiplex PCR. The profile covers around 160,000 clones, with approximately 95% appearing a single time and less than 2% taken by the ten largest. Patients from Seattle were sampled longitudinally, starting during active infection. This clonotype originated in a woman aged 55-70 years with COVID-19, enrolled during active disease. The material sequenced was peripheral blood. The chain carries TRBV11-3 and TRBJ1-1; 8 bases match TRBD1. The CDR3 region is CASSEQGEDEAFF. Here the CDR3 DNA reads TGTGCCAGCAGCGAACAGGGGGAGGATGAAGCTTTCTTT.